The rows below give T cell receptor beta chains drawn from one sample of a study of T cell repertoires in cytomegalovirus infection. A single record per CDR3 protein comes from TCRdb applying MiXCR to the reads. Of roughly 230,000 distinct CDR3 sequences in the sample, roughly 23% were seen once. The specimen was CD8+ T cells from PBMCs. These receptors came from a human donor in good health (CMV status not recorded). Some clones in this sample may be carry-over from other donors' samples. Each CDR3 is given with its conserved first and last residue. The D gene is left open where the match is weak. Rows may omit the clone size; those that give it use once, few, many or a size class.

TRBJ2-7 TRBV20-1 - TRBD1 TGCAGTGCTAGTCCCGTAGGGACAGGGGCCTACGAGCAGTACTTC CSASPVGTGAYEQYF
TRBJ1-5 TRBV11-2 - - TGTGCCAGCAGCTTAGTCCAGGGTCGCAATCAGCCCCAGCATTTT CASSLVQGRNQPQHF
TRBJ1-1 TRBV29-1 - - TGCAGCGTTGAGTATTTAACGGTGAACACTGAAGCTTTCTTT CSVEYLTVNTEAFF
TRBJ1-1 TRBV19 - - TGTGCCAGTAAAGACTTCTCAAACCACCCGGTGGTTGAAGCTTTCTTT CASKDFSNHPVVEAFF
TRBJ1-1 TRBV11-2 many - TGTGCCAGCAGCTTAGGTCACCTCCGGGAAGCTTTCTTT CASSLGHLREAFF
TRBJ1-2 TRBV2 - - TGTGCCAGCATACGGGGGCGGGATGGCTACACCTTC CASIRGRDGYTF
TRBJ2-1 TRBV29-1 - - TGCAGCGTTGAAGACAGTTCCCAGGATGAGCAGTTCTTC CSVEDSSQDEQFF
TRBJ2-2 TRBV6-1 many - TGTGCCAGCAGTACACCTCACAGGAACACCGGGGAGCTGTTTTTT CASSTPHRNTGELFF
TRBJ1-1 TRBV15 - TRBD1 TGTGCCACCAGCAGGGACAGGGATGGGGCTGAAGCTTTCTTT CATSRDRDGAEAFF
TRBJ2-1 TRBV20-1 many - TGCAGTGCTAGAATCTGGGGGGGCCGTTGGAATGAGCAGTTCTTC CSARIWGGRWNEQFF
TRBJ2-5 TRBV20-1 - - TGCAGTGCTAGAGATGGTTTCGCGTTCGGAGAGACCCAGTACTTC CSARDGFAFGETQYF
TRBJ2-7 TRBV12-3/TRBV12-4 - - TGTGCCAGCAGTTTAAGGACAGTCTACGAGCAGTACTTC CASSLRTVYEQYF
TRBJ2-3 TRBV7-9 - - TGTGCCAGCAGCGGGACTCCAATCTCCGATACGCAGTATTTT CASSGTPISDTQYF
TRBJ1-2 TRBV20-1 - - TGCAGTGCTAGAGATCTTGTACCGGGGAGCTATGGCTACACCTTC CSARDLVPGSYGYTF
TRBJ1-1 TRBV2 - - TGTGCCAGCAGTGAGTGGGAAACTGAAGCTTTCTTT CASSEWETEAFF
TRBJ1-2 TRBV7-8 many - TGTGCCAGCAGCGCCGACACCTATGGCTACACCTTC CASSADTYGYTF